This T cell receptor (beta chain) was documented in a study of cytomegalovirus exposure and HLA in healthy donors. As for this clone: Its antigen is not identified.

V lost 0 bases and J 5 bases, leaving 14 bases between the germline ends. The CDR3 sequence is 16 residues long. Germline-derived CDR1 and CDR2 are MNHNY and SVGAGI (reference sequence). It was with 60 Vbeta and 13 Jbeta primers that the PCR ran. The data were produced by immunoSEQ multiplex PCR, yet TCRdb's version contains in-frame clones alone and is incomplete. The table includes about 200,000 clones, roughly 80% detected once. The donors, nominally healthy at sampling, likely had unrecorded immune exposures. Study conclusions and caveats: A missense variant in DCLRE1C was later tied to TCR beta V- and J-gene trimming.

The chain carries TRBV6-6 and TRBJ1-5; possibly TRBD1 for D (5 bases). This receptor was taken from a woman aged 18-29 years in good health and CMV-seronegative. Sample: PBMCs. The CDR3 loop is CASSYSARDFDQPQHF. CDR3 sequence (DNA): TGTGCCAGCAGTTACTCAGCCAGGGACTTCGATCAGCCCCAGCATTTT.